This T cell receptor (beta chain) comes out of a study of response to subunit inactivated influenza vaccine. Study-level points and caveats: Seasonal influenza vaccination, on each occasion, was suggested by the authors to recruit few new T cells.

Comments on this clonotype: Its antigen is not identified.

TCRdb recomputed calls from the RT-PCR reads with MiXCR, one row per CDR3 protein. The table has around 200,000 distinct CDR3 sequences, approximately 15% seen once. This sequence was found in a man aged 50 or older who received an inactivated influenza vaccine. Sequencing used CD8+ T cells sorted from PBMCs, obtained roughly 5 days after vaccination.

The CDR3 coding sequence is TGTGCCAGCAGCCCCGGCGGGGGCAGGAACTATGGCTACACCTTC. Translated, it gives CASSPGGGRNYGYTF. The chain is built from TRBV9 and TRBJ1-2; D may be TRBD1 (6 bases). The CDR3 has 15 residues. Germline CDR1 reads SGDLS; CDR2 reads YYNGEE. V was cut by 4 bases and J by 2 bases, with 15 bases left in between.